This TCR beta chain emerged from a study of blood T cell repertoires in COVID-19. Looking at the study overall: Sources were T cells, B-cell-depleted T cells, or PBMCs; the material itself was cDNA or gDNA.

In the authors' methods: By means of reference gene primer amplification, nucleated cell counts were estimated. The table came from immunoSEQ multiplex PCR; TCRdb's copy has only in-frame clones and leaves some out. V and J calls and clone size come straight from that table; D and trimming were deduced from the DNA. Of about 250,000 clones detected, roughly 80% appear once; the ten largest clones hold over 7.5%. The sequence came from a man older than 75 with acute or convalescent COVID-19. What was sequenced was peripheral blood.

The CDR3 DNA follows: TGTGCCAGCAGCTTACCATCCCCCGGCCGGGCAGGGGTTAACTATGGCTACACCTTC. Translation: CASSLPSPGRAGVNYGYTF. The V call is TRBV5-6, the J call TRBJ1-2, with D maybe TRBD1 (6 bases). The CDR3 is made up of 19 amino acids. Germline V CDR1 and CDR2: SGHDT, YYEEEE. Trimming cost V 2 bases and J 1 base, with 24 bases left between them.